This is a list of T cell receptor beta chains from one sample in a study of blood T cell repertoires in COVID-19. Measured with immunoSEQ multiplex PCR; TCRdb has only the in-frame clones, and not every one. Altogether fewer than 200,000 clones are present, roughly 80% being singletons, with the ten largest covering about 1.5%. Sequenced: peripheral blood. These receptors were collected from a human donor in a cohort sampled during active COVID-19. Each CDR3 is given with its conserved first and last residue.

j_call | v_call | cdr3_aa
TRBJ2-7 | TRBV18 | CASSPRQGYSYEQYF
TRBJ1-2 | TRBV6-2/TRBV6-3 | CASSGIRTGNYGYTF
TRBJ2-7 | TRBV28 | CASSLGQGEQYF
TRBJ2-3 | TRBV4-3 | CASSQVGGGYSTDTQYF
TRBJ2-7 | TRBV5-5 | CASSLNRIYEQYF
TRBJ2-2 | TRBV18 | CASSPPARGRAGELFF
TRBJ2-3 | TRBV7-2 | CASSGTGYTFDTQYF
TRBJ2-7 | TRBV11-1 | CASSLMGSSYEQYF
TRBJ2-6 | TRBV5-1 | CASSIEGYGANVLTF
TRBJ2-3 | TRBV5-4 | CASSRQTSGSQTDTQYF
TRBJ2-5 | TRBV7-2 | CASSLGLAGVTQYF
TRBJ2-3 | TRBV10-3 | CAITSGLAGPRTDTQYF
TRBJ2-7 | TRBV6-5 | CASTDSGHQSYEQYF
TRBJ1-2 | TRBV27 | CASGNRGTVYGYTF
TRBJ1-2 | TRBV20-1 | CSASTRGVYGYTF
TRBJ2-7 | TRBV19 | CASSIGATYEQYF
TRBJ2-7 | TRBV3-1/TRBV3-2 | CASSQDGGHYEQYF
TRBJ1-1 | TRBV6-5 | CASSYGRDSNTEAFF
TRBJ2-5 | TRBV27 | CASSSRTSSETQYF
TRBJ2-1 | TRBV5-6 | CASSFFGGGQFF
TRBJ1-2 | TRBV11-2 | CASSPQDRVNGYTF
TRBJ2-5 | TRBV24-1 | CATSDPGQGAETQYF
TRBJ1-1 | TRBV3-1/TRBV3-2 | CASSRRESRTEAFF
TRBJ2-7 | TRBV7-2 | CASSSGQGAPPASREQYF
TRBJ2-5 | TRBV3-1/TRBV3-2 | CASSQGTSGAQETQYF
TRBJ2-2 | TRBV12-5 | CASGLVPGLAGGATGELFF
TRBJ2-7 | TRBV7-8 | CASSLVQGGNYEQYF
TRBJ2-1 | TRBV29-1 | CSVRDFNEQFF
TRBJ1-1 | TRBV10-1 | CASSAGTGNTEAFF